These 25 T cell receptor beta chains were sequenced from one sample in a study of CD8 T cells in ankylosing spondylitis. TCRdb re-called the 5' RACE reads with MiXCR, one entry per CDR3 protein. Counted here are 150,000 to 200,000 distinct CDR3 sequences, 15% to 20% occurring once; the ten biggest clones make up approximately 4.3%. The sequenced material came from blood, either unsorted or a sorted T cell fraction (not recorded which). All receptors derive from a male donor aged 5 to 29 with ankylosing spondylitis or in good health (not recorded which).

The rearrangement links TRBV20-1 to TRBJ2-2; no reliable D call. CDR1 is DFQATT and CDR2 is SNEGSKA in the germline V gene (reference sequence). V lost 0 bases to trimming and J lost 7 bases, with 9 bases between them. The CDR3 contains 13 residues. CDR3 DNA sequence: TGCAGTGCTAGAGAACCCAGTCACGGGGAGCTGTTTTTT. It yields the protein CSAREPSHGELFF.

This clonotype was found many times. V usage is TRBV12-3 or TRBV12-4 and J usage is TRBJ1-1, with D possibly being TRBD1 (5 bases). CDR3 length: 12 amino acids. Trimming removed 5 bases at V and 11 bases at J, with 15 bases between. The CDR3 loop is CASSIGTAKAFF. CDR3 coding DNA: TGTGCCAGCAGTATAGGGACGGCGAAGGCTTTCTTT.

This clonotype was detected many times. An end of the junction differs from the germline gene, which may be a read error. CDR3 region: CASSLGDGGNGQFF. CDR3 coding DNA: TGCGCCAGCAGCTTGGGGGACGGCGGAAATGGGCAGTTCTTC. This chain connects TRBV5-1 to TRBJ2-1, with D perhaps assigned TRBD1 or TRBD2 (5 bases each). The CDR3 runs to 14 residues. Per germline, CDR1 SGHRS and CDR2 YFSETQ. The variable domain in full, with the rest retrieved from reference TRBV5-1 and TRBJ2-1, is KAGVTQTPRYLIKTRGQQVTLSCSPISGHRSVSWYQQTPGQGLQFLFEYFSETQRNKGNFPGRFSGRQFSNSRSEMNVSTLELGDSALYLCASSLGDGGNGQFFGPGTRLTVL.

This clonotype was counted only a few times. V and J are TRBV4-2 and TRBJ2-3; TRBD2 matches at 9 bases. Per the germline V gene, CDR1 is LGHNA and CDR2 is YNFKEQ. The CDR3 runs 16 residues. Trimming took 8 bases from V and 3 from J; bases not matched to a gene: 12. CDR3 coding DNA: TGTGCCAGCGCAGGGTCGGGGAGCGGGAGGACAGATACGCAGTATTTT. Protein: CASAGSGSGRTDTQYF.

This clonotype was seen ten or more times. This chain uses TRBV5-1 with TRBJ2-2, with D uncertain. V was cut by 6 bases and J by 2 bases, with 8 bases left in between. This CDR3 contains 13 residues. Germline V lookup: CDR1 SGHRS, CDR2 YFSETQ. In DNA form, the CDR3 reads TGCGCCAGCATGGTTGGAAACACCGGGGAGCTGTTTTTT. Translation gives CASMVGNTGELFF.

This clonotype was seen at least ten times. CDR3: CASQIGANVLTF. CDR3 DNA sequence: TGTGCCAGCCAAATCGGGGCCAACGTCCTGACTTTC. The chain couples TRBV12-3 or TRBV12-4 to TRBJ2-6; no reliable D call. Trimming removed 8 bases from V and 4 bases from J, with 6 bases in between. The CDR3 totals 12 residues.

This chain joins TRBV10-3 and TRBJ2-1; D might be TRBD1 or TRBD2, each matching 5 bases. Germline V lookup: CDR1 ENHRY, CDR2 SYGVKD. The CDR3 totals 13 residues. V lost 6 bases, J lost 6 bases, and 12 bases lay in between. CDR3 sequence (DNA): TGTGCCATCAGCCGGGACCGAATCAATGAGCAGTTCTTC. This codes for CAISRDRINEQFF.

This clonotype has a count of ten or more. This sequence joins TRBV7-6 and TRBJ2-1, with TRBD2 matching 9 bases. CDR1 is SGHVS, CDR2 FNYEAQ, per germline. This CDR3 contains 20 residues. The trim removed 1 base at V and 1 base at J, leaving 14 bases unmatched. The CDR3 protein is CASSLVGREGPGVSYNEQFF. The CDR3 DNA sequence: TGTGCCAGCAGCTTAGTTGGGCGGGAGGGCCCTGGAGTATCCTACAATGAGCAGTTCTTC.

This clonotype was recorded at least ten times. The chain carries TRBV14 and TRBJ2-1; a possible D gene is TRBD1 (5 bases). The CDR3 consists of 15 residues. Germline V lookup: CDR1 SGHDN, CDR2 FVKESK. V was trimmed by 1 base and J by 2 bases, leaving 9 bases between them. The CDR3, as DNA: TGTGCCAGCAGCCAAGGACAAGGGGCCTACAATGAGCAGTTCTTC. Translating it yields CASSQGQGAYNEQFF.

This clonotype was seen ten or more times. This chain links TRBV25-1 with TRBJ2-5; D remains ambiguous. The CDR3 extends over 16 amino acids. V gave up 0 bases and J gave up 1 base, with 12 bases separating them. Germline CDR1 reads MGHDK; CDR2 reads SYGVNS. DNA for the CDR3: TGTGCCAGCAGTGAATATGGGCAGACGCTCCAAGAGACCCAGTACTTC. The encoded protein is CASSEYGQTLQETQYF.

The gene calls are TRBV5-4 and TRBJ2-1, with 10 bases matching TRBD2. Germline V gene lookup returns CDR1 SGHNT and CDR2 YYREEE (reference sequence). J was trimmed by 10 bases and V by 3 bases; bases with no gene match: 16. The CDR3 has 17 residues. DNA for the CDR3: TGTGCCAGCAGCTCGATTACGGGCCTAGCGGGAGTTGGAGAGCAGTTCTTC. Its protein product is CASSSITGLAGVGEQFF.

The sample holds many counts of this clonotype. V gene TRBV5-1 combines with J gene TRBJ1-1, with D maybe TRBD1 (6 bases). This CDR3 has 14 amino acids. The ends were cut back, 0 bases at V and 5 bases at J, with 11 bases in the middle. Germline V CDR1 and CDR2: SGHRS, YFSETQ. The chain's CDR3 is CASSLGSRGTEAFF. The CDR3 DNA follows: TGCGCCAGCAGCTTGGGGTCAAGGGGGACTGAAGCTTTCTTT.

Ten or more counts support this clonotype. The rearrangement links TRBV19 to TRBJ2-7; possibly TRBD1 for D (6 bases). The length of the CDR3 is 14 residues. The germline V and J ends were trimmed by 7 bases and 4 bases, with 17 bases remaining between them. Germline V CDR1 and CDR2: LNHDA, SQIVND (reference sequence). CDR3 sequence: CASMPGDSFYEQYF. CDR3 in DNA: TGTGCCAGTATGCCAGGGGATTCATTTTACGAGCAGTACTTC.

This clonotype has at least ten counts. Written as DNA, the CDR3 is TGTGCCAGCAGTGAAAACGGACCAAACATTCAGTACTTC. Protein sequence: CASSENGPNIQYF. The chain has TRBV2 and TRBJ2-4, with D unclear. V was shortened by 2 bases and J by 6 bases, with 8 bases between the two germline ends. The CDR3 extends over 13 amino acids. CDR1 is SNHLY, CDR2 FYNNEI, per germline.

In this sample, this clonotype turned up a few times. This rearrangement joins TRBV30 to TRBJ2-2; 7 nucleotides line up with TRBD1. With V trimmed by 2 bases and J by 6 bases, 3 bases remained unmatched. Germline lookup yields CDR1 GTSNPN and CDR2 SVGIG (reference sequence). CDR3 size: 13 residues. CDR3 nucleotide sequence: TGTGCCTGGAGTAGAGGACAGGCCGGGGAGCTGTTTTTT. Protein sequence: CAWSRGQAGELFF.

This clonotype was detected ten times or more. This chain uses TRBV7-2 with TRBJ2-1; the D call may be TRBD1 or TRBD2 (6 bases each). In germline, CDR1 is SGHTA, CDR2 FQGNSA. V was trimmed by 5 bases and J by 7 bases, leaving 15 bases between them. The CDR3 length is 14 residues. CDR3 coding DNA: TGTGCCAGCAGCCCGTGGGGGGCAGCAAATGAGCAGTTCTTC. This translates into CASSPWGAANEQFF.

This clonotype was seen at least ten times. This CDR3 reads CASSASSGIDTQYF. Written as DNA, the CDR3 is TGTGCCAGCAGTGCTTCTAGCGGAATAGATACGCAGTATTTT. The chain couples TRBV25-1 to TRBJ2-3, with 7 bases that match TRBD2. The CDR3 sequence is 14 residues long. Trimming at V came to 4 bases and at J to 5 bases, leaving 6 bases not matched to a gene. Looked up from germline, CDR1 is MGHDK and CDR2 is SYGVNS.

This clonotype has a count of ten or more. The V and J genes are TRBV5-1 and TRBJ1-4, with 9 bases matching TRBD1. V trimming: 4 bases; J trimming: 10 bases; junction bases outside the gene matches: 5. This CDR3 has 13 residues. Germline V CDR1 and CDR2: SGHRS, YFSETQ. The CDR3 DNA is TGCGCCAGCAGCCCGGGACAGGGCGGAAAACTGTTTTTT. It codes for CASSPGQGGKLFF.

This clonotype has only a few counts. The genes are TRBV29-1 and TRBJ1-6; D not resolved. The CDR3 covers 13 residues. The V end lost 4 bases, the J end lost 8 bases, and 12 bases lay between the germline ends. The germline V gene encodes CDR1 SQVTM and CDR2 ANQGSEA. The CDR3 sequence: CSVAEAPYSPLHF. The DNA for the CDR3 is TGCAGCGTTGCGGAGGCTCCCTATTCACCCCTCCACTTT.

There are a few counts of this clonotype. The chain uses TRBV20-1 and TRBJ2-5; perhaps TRBD1 as D (7 bases). The CDR3 is made up of 14 amino acids. V was trimmed by 3 bases and J by 5 bases, leaving 16 bases between them. Looked up from germline, CDR1 is DFQATT and CDR2 is SNEGSKA (reference sequence). The CDR3 sequence is CSASAGQSMETQYF. CDR3 nucleotides: TGCAGTGCTAGTGCGGGACAGTCCATGGAGACCCAGTACTTC.

This clonotype showed up many times. The rearrangement joins TRBV4-2 to TRBJ2-2; possibly TRBD2 for D (7 bases). There are 16 residues in the CDR3. The germline gives CDR1 LGHNA, CDR2 YNFKEQ. Deletions cut 1 base from V and 4 bases from J, with 13 bases between. The CDR3 loop reads CASSQGSRGGTGELFF. The CDR3 DNA reads as TGTGCCAGCAGCCAAGGATCGAGGGGGGGCACCGGGGAGCTGTTTTTT.

In this sample, this clonotype turned up many times. This chain joins TRBV4-2 and TRBJ2-7, with 12 bases lining up with TRBD2. CDR3 length: 18 amino acids. Germline lookup yields CDR1 LGHNA and CDR2 YNFKEQ. The V segment lost 0 bases and the J segment 3 bases; nucleotides outside the gene matches: 9. CDR3 nucleotide sequence: TGTGCCAGCAGCCAAGATCGACTAGCGGGAGTATCGAACTACGAGCAGTACTTC. Translation: CASSQDRLAGVSNYEQYF.

This clonotype was seen at least ten times. The chain is built from TRBV12-3 or TRBV12-4 and TRBJ1-4; D unresolved. V lost 3 bases, J lost 0 bases, and 8 bases lay in between. This CDR3 has 15 residues. CDR3 sequence reads: CASSFNGATNEKLFF. CDR3 nucleotide sequence: TGTGCCAGCAGTTTTAATGGGGCAACTAATGAAAAACTGTTTTTT.

The table lists this clonotype with many counts. This sequence joins TRBV24-1 and TRBJ2-7; a weak D match, TRBD1 (6 bases). This CDR3 comprises 12 residues. Trimming cost V 10 bases and J 0 bases, with 9 bases left between them. Germline values: CDR1 KGHDR, CDR2 SFDVKD. The CDR3 region is CATRGGSYEQYV. The CDR3, as DNA: TGTGCCACGAGAGGGGGCTCCTACGAGCAGTACGTC.

The sample holds a few counts of this clonotype. The chain recombines TRBV27 with TRBJ2-7; D could derive from TRBD1 or TRBD2 (5 bases each). Trimming took off 5 bases at V and 0 bases at J, with 14 bases between the two ends. The CDR3 sequence is 15 residues long. The germline gives CDR1 MNHEY, CDR2 SMNVEV (reference sequence). For the CDR3, the DNA is TGTGCCAGCAGTCCCTGGGACGGAGCCTCCTACGAGCAGTACTTC. It translates to CASSPWDGASYEQYF.